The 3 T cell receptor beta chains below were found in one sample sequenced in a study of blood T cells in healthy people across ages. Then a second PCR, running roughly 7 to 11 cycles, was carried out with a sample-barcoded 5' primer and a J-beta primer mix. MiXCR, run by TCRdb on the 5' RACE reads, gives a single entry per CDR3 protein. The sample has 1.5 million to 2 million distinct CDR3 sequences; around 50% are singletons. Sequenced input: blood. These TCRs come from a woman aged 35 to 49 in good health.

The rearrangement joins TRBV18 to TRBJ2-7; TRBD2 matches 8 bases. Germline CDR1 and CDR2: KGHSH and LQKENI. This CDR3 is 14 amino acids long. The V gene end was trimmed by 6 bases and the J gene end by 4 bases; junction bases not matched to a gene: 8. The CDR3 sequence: CASSLLAEQYEQYF. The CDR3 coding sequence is TGTGCCAGCTCCCTACTAGCGGAGCAATACGAGCAGTACTTC.

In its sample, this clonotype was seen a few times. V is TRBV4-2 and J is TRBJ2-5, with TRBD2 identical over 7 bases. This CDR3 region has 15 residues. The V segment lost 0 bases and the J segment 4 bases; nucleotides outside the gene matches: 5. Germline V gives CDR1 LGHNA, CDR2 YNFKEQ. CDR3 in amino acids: CASSQESGGRETQYF. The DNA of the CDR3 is TGTGCCAGCAGCCAAGAGTCCGGGGGGAGAGAGACCCAGTACTTC.

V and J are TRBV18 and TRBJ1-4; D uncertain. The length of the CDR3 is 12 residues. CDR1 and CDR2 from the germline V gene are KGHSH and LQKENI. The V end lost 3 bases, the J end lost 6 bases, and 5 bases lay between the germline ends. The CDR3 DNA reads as TGTGCCAGCTCACCGAACGATGAAAAACTGTTTTTT. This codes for CASSPNDEKLFF.